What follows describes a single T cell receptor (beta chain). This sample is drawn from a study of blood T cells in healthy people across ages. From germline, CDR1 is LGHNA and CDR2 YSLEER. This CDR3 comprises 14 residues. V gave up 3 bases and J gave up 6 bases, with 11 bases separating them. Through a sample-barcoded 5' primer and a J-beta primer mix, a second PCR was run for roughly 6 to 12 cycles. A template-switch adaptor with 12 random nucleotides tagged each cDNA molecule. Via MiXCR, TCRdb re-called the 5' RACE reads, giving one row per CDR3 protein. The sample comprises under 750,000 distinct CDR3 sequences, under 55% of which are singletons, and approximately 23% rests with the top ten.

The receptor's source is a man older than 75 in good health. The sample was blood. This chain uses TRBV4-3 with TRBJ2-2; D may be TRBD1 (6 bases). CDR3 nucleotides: TGCGCCAGCAGCCAGGATACAGGGCCCGGGGAGCTGTTTTTT. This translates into CASSQDTGPGELFF.